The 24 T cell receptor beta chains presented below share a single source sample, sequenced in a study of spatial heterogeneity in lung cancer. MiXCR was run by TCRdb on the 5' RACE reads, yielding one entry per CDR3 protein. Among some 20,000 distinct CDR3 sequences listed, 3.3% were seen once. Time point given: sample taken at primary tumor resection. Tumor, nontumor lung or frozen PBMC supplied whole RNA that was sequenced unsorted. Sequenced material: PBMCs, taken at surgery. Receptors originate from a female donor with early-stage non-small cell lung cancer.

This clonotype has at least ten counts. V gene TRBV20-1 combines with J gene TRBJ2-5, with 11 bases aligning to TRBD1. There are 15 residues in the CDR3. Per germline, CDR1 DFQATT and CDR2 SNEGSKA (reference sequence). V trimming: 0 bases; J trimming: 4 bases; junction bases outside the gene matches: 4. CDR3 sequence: CSARDGQGALETQYF. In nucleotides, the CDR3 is TGCAGTGCTAGAGACGGACAGGGGGCTTTAGAGACCCAGTACTTC.

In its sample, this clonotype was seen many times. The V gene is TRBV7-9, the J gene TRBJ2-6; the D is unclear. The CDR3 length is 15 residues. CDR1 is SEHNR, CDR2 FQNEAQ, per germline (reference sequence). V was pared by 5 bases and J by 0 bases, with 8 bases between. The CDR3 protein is CASSPLGSGANVLTF. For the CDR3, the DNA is TGTGCCAGCAGCCCCCTAGGCTCTGGGGCCAACGTCCTGACTTTC.

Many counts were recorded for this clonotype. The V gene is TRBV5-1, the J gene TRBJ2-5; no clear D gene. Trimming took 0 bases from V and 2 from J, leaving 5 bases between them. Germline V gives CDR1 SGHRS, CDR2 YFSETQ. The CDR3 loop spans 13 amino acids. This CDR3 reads CASSLGQQETQYF. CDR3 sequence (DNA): TGCGCCAGCAGCTTGGGGCAGCAAGAGACCCAGTACTTC.

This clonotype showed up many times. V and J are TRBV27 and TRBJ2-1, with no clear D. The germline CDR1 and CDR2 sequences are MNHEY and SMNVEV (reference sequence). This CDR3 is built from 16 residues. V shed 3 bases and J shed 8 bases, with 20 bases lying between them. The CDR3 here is CASSFRPPPGFDEQFF. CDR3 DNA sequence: TGTGCCAGCAGTTTCCGCCCCCCCCCCGGGTTCGATGAGCAGTTCTTC.

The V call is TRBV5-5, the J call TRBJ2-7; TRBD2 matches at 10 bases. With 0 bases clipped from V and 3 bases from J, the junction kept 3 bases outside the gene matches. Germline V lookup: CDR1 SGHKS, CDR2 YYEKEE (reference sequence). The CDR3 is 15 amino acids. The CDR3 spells CASSLVASGSYEQYF. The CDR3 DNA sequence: TGTGCCAGCAGCTTGGTTGCTAGCGGGAGCTACGAGCAGTACTTC.

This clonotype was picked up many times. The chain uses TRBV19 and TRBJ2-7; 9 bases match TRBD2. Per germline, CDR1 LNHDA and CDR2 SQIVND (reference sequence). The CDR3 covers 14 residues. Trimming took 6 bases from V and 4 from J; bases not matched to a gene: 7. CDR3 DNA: TGTGCCAGTAGGACTAGCGGAGTATCGTACGAGCAGTACTTC. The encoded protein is CASRTSGVSYEQYF.

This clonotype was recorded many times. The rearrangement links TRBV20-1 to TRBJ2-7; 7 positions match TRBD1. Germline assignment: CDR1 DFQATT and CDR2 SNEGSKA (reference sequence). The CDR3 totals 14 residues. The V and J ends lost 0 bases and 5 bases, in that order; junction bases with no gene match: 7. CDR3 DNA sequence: TGCAGTGCTAGAGATGGAGCCAGGGGGAACGAGCAGTACTTC. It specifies CSARDGARGNEQYF.

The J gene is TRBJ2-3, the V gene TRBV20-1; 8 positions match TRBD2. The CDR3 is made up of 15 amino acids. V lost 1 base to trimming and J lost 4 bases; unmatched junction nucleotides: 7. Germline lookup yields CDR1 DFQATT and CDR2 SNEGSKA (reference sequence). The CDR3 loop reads CSARVVREGADTQYF. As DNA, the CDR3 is TGCAGTGCTAGAGTTGTTCGGGAGGGTGCAGATACGCAGTATTTT.

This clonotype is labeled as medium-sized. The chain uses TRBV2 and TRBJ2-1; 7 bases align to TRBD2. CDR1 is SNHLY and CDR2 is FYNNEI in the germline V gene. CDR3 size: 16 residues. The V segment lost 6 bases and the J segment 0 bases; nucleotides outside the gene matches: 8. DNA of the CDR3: TGTGCCAGCAGCTTTAGCGGGTTGAGCTCCTACAATGAGCAGTTCTTC. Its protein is CASSFSGLSSYNEQFF.

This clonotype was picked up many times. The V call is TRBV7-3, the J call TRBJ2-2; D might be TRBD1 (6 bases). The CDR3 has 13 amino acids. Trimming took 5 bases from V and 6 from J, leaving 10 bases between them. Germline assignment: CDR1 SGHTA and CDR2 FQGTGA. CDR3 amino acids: CASSTPGAGELFF. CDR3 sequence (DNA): TGTGCCAGCAGCACTCCAGGGGCCGGGGAGCTGTTTTTT.

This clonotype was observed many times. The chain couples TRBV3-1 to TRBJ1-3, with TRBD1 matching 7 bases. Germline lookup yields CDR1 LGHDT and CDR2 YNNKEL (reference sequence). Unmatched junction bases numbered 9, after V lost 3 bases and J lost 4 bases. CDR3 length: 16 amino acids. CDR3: CASSHLYRGEGNTIYF. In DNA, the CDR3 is TGTGCCAGCAGCCACTTATACAGGGGTGAAGGAAACACCATATATTTT.

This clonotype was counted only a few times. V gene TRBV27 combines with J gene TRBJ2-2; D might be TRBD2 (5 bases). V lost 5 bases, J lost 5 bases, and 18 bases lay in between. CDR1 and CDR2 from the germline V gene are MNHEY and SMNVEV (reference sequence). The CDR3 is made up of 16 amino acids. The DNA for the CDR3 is TGTGCCAGCAGTCCGAGAGGGTATCTTGGTACCGGGGAGCTGTTTTTT. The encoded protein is CASSPRGYLGTGELFF.

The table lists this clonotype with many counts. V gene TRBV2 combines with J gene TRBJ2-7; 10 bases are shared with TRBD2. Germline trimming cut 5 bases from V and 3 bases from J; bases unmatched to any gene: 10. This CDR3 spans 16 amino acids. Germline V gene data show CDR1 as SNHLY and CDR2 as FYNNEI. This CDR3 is CASSQGASGRRYEQYF. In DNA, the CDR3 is TGTGCCAGCAGTCAGGGGGCTAGCGGGAGACGCTACGAGCAGTACTTC.

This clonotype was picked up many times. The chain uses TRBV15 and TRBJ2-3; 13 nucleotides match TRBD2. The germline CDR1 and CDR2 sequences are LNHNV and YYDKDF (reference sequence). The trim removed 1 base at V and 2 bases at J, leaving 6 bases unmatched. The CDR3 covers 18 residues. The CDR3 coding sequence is TGTGCCACCAGCAGAGGACTAGCGGGAGGAGGTTTCACAGATACGCAGTATTTT. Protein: CATSRGLAGGGFTDTQYF.

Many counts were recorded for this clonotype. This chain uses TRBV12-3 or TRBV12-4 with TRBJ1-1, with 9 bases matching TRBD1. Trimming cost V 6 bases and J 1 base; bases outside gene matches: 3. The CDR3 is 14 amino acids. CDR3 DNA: TGTGCCAGCAGGCCGGGACAGGGGAACACTGAAGCTTTCTTT. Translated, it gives CASRPGQGNTEAFF.

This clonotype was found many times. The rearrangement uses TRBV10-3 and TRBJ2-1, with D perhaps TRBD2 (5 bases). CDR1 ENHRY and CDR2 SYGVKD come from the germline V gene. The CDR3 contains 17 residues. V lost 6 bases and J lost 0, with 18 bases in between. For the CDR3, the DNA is TGTGCCATCAGCGACCCTGGACTTGATAGCTCCTACAATGAGCAGTTCTTC. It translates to CAISDPGLDSSYNEQFF.

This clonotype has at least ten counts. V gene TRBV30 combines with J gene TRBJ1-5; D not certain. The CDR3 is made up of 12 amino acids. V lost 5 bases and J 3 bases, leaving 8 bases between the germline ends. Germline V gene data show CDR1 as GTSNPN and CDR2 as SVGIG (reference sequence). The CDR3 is CAWDGSNQPQHF. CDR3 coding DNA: TGTGCCTGGGACGGGTCCAATCAGCCCCAGCATTTT.

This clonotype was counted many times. Written as DNA, the CDR3 is TGTGCCAGCAGTTTACGGGGCCCTCCGGATAATTCACCCCTCCACTTT. This translates into CASSLRGPPDNSPLHF. The chain combines TRBV27 with TRBJ1-6; weak D call: TRBD1 (5 bases). This CDR3 has 16 residues. Germline V gene data show CDR1 as MNHEY and CDR2 as SMNVEV (reference sequence). Between the trimmed V and J ends, which lost 2 bases and 5 bases, there was a span of 13 bases.

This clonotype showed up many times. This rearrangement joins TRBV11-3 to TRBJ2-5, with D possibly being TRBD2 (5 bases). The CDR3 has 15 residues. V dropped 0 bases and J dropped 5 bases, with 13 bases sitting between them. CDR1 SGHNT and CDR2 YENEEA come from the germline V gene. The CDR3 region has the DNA TGTGCCAGCAGCTTAGAAGGGCTAGCTGGGGAGACCCAGTACTTC. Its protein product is CASSLEGLAGETQYF.

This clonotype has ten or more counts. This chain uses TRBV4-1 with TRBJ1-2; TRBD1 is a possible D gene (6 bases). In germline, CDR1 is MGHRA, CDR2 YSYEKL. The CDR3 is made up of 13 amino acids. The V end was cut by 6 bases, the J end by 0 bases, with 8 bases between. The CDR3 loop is CASRRTANYGYTF. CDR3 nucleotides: TGCGCCAGCAGGAGGACAGCTAACTATGGCTACACCTTC.

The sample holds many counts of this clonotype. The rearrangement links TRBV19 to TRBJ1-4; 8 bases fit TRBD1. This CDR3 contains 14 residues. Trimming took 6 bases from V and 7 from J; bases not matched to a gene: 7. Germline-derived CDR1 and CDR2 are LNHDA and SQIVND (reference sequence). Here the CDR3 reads CASSDRDRREKLFF. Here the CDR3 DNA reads TGTGCCAGTAGCGACCGGGACAGGCGTGAAAAACTGTTTTTT. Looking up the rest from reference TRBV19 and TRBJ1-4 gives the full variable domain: DGGITQSPKYLFRKEGQNVTLSCEQNLNHDAMYWYRQDPGQGLRLIYYSQIVNDFQKGDIAEGYSVSREKKESFPLTVTSAQKNPTAFYLCASSDRDRREKLFFGSGTQLSVL.

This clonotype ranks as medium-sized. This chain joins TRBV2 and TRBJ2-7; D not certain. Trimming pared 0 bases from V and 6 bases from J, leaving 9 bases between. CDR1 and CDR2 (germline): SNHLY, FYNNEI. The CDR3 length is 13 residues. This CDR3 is CASSEALGREQYF. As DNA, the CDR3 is TGTGCCAGCAGTGAAGCGCTTGGGCGCGAGCAGTACTTC.

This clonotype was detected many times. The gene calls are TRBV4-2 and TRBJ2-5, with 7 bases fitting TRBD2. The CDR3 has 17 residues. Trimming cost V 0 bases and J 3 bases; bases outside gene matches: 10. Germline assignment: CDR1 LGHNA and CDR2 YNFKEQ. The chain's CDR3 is CASSQDILGGGKETQYF. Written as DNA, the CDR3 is TGTGCCAGCAGCCAAGACATACTGGGCGGGGGTAAAGAGACCCAGTACTTC.

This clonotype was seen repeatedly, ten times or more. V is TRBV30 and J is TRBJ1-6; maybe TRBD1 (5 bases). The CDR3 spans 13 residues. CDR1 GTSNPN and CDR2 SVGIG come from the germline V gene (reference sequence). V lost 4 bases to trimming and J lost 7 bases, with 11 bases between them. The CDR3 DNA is TGTGCCTGGAAAAGGGGTTTGAATTCACCCCTCCACTTT. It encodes CAWKRGLNSPLHF. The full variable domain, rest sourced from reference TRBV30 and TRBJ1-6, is SQTIHQWPATLVQPVGSPLSLECTVEGTSNPNLYWYRQAAGRGLQLLFYSVGIGQISSEVPQNLSASRPQDRQFILSSKKLLLSDSGFYLCAWKRGLNSPLHFGNGTRLTVT.